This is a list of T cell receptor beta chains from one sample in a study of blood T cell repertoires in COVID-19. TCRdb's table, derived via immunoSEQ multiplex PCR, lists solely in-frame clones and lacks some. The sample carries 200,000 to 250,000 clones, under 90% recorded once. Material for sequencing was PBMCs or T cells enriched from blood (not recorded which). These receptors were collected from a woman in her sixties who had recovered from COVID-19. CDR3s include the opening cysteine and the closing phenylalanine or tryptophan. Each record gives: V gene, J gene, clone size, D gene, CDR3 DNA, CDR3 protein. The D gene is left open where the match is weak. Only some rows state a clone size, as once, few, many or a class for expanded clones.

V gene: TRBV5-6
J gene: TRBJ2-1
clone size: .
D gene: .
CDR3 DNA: TGTGCCAGCAGCTTGGCAGGATATGAGCAGTTCTTC
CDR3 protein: CASSLAGYEQFF

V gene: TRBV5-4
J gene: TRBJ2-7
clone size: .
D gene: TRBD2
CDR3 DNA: TGTGCCAGCAGCTCGGGACTAGCGGGGGTCTACGAGCAGTACTTC
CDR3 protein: CASSSGLAGVYEQYF

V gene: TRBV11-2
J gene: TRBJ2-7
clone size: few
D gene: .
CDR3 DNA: TGTGCCAGCAGCTTAGGTCGGGTGTCCTACGAGCAGTACTTC
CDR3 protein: CASSLGRVSYEQYF

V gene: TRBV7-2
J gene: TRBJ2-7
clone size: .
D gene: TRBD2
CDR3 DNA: TGTGCCAGCAGCCTCAACGGACTAGCGGGGGACTCCTACGAGCAGTACTTC
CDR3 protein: CASSLNGLAGDSYEQYF

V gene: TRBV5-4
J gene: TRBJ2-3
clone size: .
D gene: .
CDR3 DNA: TGTGCCAGCAGCTTGTCGGCTAGCCGGGGAGATACGCAGTATTTT
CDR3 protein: CASSLSASRGDTQYF

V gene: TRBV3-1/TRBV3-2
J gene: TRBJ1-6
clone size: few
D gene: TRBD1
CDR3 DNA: TGTGCCAGCAGCCAAGGGTCCGGGACAGGGAATTCACCCCTCCACTTT
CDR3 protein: CASSQGSGTGNSPLHF

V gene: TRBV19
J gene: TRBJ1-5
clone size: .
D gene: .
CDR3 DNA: TGTGCCAGTAGTGACCAGGGCGGCTATAGCAATCAGCCCCAGCATTTT
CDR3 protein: CASSDQGGYSNQPQHF

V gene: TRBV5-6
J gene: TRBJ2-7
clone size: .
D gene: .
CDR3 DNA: TGTGCCAGCGTCCGAGGGGGAAGAAACGAGCAGTACTTC
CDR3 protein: CASVRGGRNEQYF

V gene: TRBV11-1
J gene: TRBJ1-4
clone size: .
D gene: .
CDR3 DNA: TGTGCCAGCAGCTTTGGGGCCAGGGGAGAAAAACTGTTTTTT
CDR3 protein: CASSFGARGEKLFF

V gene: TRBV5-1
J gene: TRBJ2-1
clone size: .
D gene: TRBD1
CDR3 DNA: TGCGCCAGCAGCCCACAGGGGGATAATGAGCAGTTCTTC
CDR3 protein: CASSPQGDNEQFF

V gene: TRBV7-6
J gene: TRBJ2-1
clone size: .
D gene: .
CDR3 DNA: TGTGCCAGCAGCTTAGTCTCGGAGGAGCAGTTCTTC
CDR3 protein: CASSLVSEEQFF

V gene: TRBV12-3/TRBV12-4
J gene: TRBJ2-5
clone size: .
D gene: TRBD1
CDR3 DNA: TGTGCCAGCAGTTTAGGACAGGGAAAGACCCAGTACTTC
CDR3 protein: CASSLGQGKTQYF

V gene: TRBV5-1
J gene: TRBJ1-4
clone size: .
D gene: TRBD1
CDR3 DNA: TGCGCCAGCAGCGGAAGGACAGGCCGACGGGATGAAAAACTGTTTTTT
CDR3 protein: CASSGRTGRRDEKLFF

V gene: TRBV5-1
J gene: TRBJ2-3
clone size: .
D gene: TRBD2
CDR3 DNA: TGCGCCAGCAGCTTGGGTCGACAGGGAAGCGCGGGAGGGCCCACAGATACGCAGTATTTT
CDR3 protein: CASSLGRQGSAGGPTDTQYF

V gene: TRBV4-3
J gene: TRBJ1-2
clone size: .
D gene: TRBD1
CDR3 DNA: TGCGCCAGCAGCCAGGGGACAGGGCTCGGCTACACCTTC
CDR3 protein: CASSQGTGLGYTF

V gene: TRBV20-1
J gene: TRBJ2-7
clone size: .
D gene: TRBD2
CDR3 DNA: TGCAGTGCTAGTCAATCTAGCGGGGGACGATCCGAGCAGTACTTC
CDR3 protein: CSASQSSGGRSEQYF

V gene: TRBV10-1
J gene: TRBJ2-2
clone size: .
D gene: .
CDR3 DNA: TGCGCCAGCAGTTTCAGGGGAATCGGGACCGGGGAGCTGTTTTTT
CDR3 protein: CASSFRGIGTGELFF

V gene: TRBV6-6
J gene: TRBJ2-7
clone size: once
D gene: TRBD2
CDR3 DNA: TGTGCCAGCAGTTCCGCGGGGGGAGCCTACGAGCAGTACTTC
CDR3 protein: CASSSAGGAYEQYF

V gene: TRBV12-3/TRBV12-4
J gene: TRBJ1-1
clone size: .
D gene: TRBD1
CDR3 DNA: TGTGCCAGCAGACCGGGACAGGGGGGTTCGGCTTTCTTT
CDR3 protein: CASRPGQGGSAFF

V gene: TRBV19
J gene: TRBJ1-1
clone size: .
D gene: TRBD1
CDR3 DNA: TGTGCCAGTACTAGGACAGGGAAAAGCGAAGCTTTCTTT
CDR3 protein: CASTRTGKSEAFF

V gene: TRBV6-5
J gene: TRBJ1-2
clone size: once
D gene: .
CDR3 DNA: TGTGCCAGGTTGGGGGCTGATGGCTACACCTTC
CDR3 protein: CARLGADGYTF

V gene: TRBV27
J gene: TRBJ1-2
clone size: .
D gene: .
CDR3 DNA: TGTGCCAGCAGTTTAAGGGGTGGGGTTGAGGGCTACACCTTC
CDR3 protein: CASSLRGGVEGYTF

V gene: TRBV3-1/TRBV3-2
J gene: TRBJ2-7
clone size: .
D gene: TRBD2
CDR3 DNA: TGTGCCAGCAGTACAACTAGCGGGAGGGCCGTAGGGTACGAGCAGTACTTC
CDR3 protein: CASSTTSGRAVGYEQYF

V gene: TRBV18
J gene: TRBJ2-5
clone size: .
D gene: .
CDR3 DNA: TGTGCCAGCTCGCCTGACTTACGGGAGACCCAGTACTTC
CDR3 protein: CASSPDLRETQYF

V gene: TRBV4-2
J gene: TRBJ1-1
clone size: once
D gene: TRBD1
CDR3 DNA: TGTGCCAGCAGCCAAACGACAGGGGGAGACACTGAAGCTTTCTTT
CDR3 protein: CASSQTTGGDTEAFF

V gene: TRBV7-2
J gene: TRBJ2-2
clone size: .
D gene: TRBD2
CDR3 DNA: TGTGCCAGCAGCTTATTAGGGACTAGCGGGACCGGGGAGCTGTTTTTT
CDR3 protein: CASSLLGTSGTGELFF

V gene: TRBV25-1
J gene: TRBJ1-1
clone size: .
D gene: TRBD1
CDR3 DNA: TGTGCCAGCACTCCGGGACAGAGTTTTGTTGCTTTCTTT
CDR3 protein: CASTPGQSFVAFF

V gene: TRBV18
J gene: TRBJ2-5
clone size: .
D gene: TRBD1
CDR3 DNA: TGTGCCAGCTCACCACAGGGACAGGTCCAAGAGACCCAGTACTTC
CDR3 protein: CASSPQGQVQETQYF

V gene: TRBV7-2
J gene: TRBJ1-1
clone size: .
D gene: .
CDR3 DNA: TGTGCCAGCAGCTTAAGCGGTCCCATGAACACTGAAGCTTTCTTT
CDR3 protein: CASSLSGPMNTEAFF

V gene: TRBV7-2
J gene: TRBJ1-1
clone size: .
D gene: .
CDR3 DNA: TGTGCCAGCAGCCGTCGGGGAGCAGAGACTGAAGCTTTCTTT
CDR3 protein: CASSRRGAETEAFF

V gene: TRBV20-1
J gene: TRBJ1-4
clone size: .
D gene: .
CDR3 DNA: TGCAGTGCCCCTCTAGATGAAAAACTGTTTTTT
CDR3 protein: CSAPLDEKLFF

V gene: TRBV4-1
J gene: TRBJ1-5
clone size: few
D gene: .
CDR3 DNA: TGCGCCAGCAGCCAAGATTATCTCCGGGGGATAGGCAATCAGCCCCAGCATTTT
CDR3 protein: CASSQDYLRGIGNQPQHF

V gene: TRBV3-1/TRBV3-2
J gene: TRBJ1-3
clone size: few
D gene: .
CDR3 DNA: TGTGCCAGCAGCCAAAACACGGGACATGCAATATATTTT
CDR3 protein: CASSQNTGHAIYF

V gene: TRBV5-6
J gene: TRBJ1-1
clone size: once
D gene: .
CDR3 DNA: TGTGCCAGCAGCCAGCTCGAGGAGAGGGCTTTCTTT
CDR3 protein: CASSQLEERAFF

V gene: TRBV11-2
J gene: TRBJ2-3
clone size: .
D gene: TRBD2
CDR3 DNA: TGTGCCAGCAGCTTAGGACGGGAGGGCCTTACAGATACGCAGTATTTT
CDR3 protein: CASSLGREGLTDTQYF